This TCR beta chain was found in a study of shared clonotypes between healthy human individuals (dated by TCRdb to about 2020). For the study in its entirety: The cohort comprised a couple of women and a few men aged 18 to 49 years. For each donor, CD4 naive and CD4 memory were each run on three plates, CD8 naive on two plates, and CD8 memory on one plate. The study deeply sequenced blood TCR repertoires of several healthy adults to estimate repertoire size and the extent of clonotype sharing between individuals. Different laboratories and diverse techniques were used to prepare libraries and sequence TCR repertoires, to increase sequencing depth and limit assay-specific biases. Each donor's leukapheresis produced roughly between roughly 0.85 and 10 billion PBMCs. What the authors observed across the whole study: Pairwise subsampling indicated that sequencing depth was expected to affect the degree of clonotype sharing among donors. Across several donors, around 5% of naive CD4, around 3.5% of naive CD8, about 2% of memory CD4, and 0.4% to 0.45% of memory CD8 clonotypes were shared. Sampling was restricted to blood, and TCR repertoires in tissue are likely to differ from TCR repertoires in blood. Compared with non-shared clonotypes, the clonotypes found in all four sorted-subset donors had higher generation probabilities. Rarefaction of sorted-subset datasets indicated incomplete sequencing despite the large sequencing depth. Larger estimated clonotype richness was generally found for naive subsets than for memory subsets. The small number of donors limited the genetic and exposure-history diversity represented.

TCR CDR3 regions were amplified from genomic DNA by multiplex PCR using the deep immunoSEQ assay. Extracted genomic DNA from each cell subset was spread evenly across all wells of several immunoSEQ 96-well plates, with each plate serving as a replicate. For sorted subsets, each replicate PCR was loaded with 200 to 250 ng genomic DNA, equivalent to 32,000 or so T cell genomes. The purified libraries were quantified using a Qubit 3.0 fluorometer, sized with a Bioanalyzer 2100, and then quantified again using the KAPA Library Quantification kit. Every immunoSEQ 96-well plate was sequenced on a dedicated single-read 150-cycle Illumina NextSeq 550 flow cell. The original methods were these. Because only junctional sequences without quality scores were contained in the immunoSEQ output, filtering matching that applied to full-length reads could not be performed. To assign V/J genes and CDR3, sequences were annotated against IMGT germline references using PyIR, a Python wrapper for IgBLAST v1.9. Any read was removed if the V/J assignment was weak (E-value above 1e-6), the CDR3 was missing, or the read contained stop codons, out-of-frame junctions, or ambiguous translated residues. V3J clonotypes were defined as sequences sharing an identical inferred V gene, J gene, and CDR3 amino acid sequence. Percentage overlap between repertoires was calculated by dividing the number of shared unique clonotypes by the size of the smaller repertoire. Repertoire richness was assessed with RTK rarefaction, the Chao1 estimator, and Recon v2.1 estimates of unobserved clonotypes. OLGA was used to compute generation probabilities for all TCRbeta clonotypes that the gDNA method yielded from a few donors. TCRdb obtained this table from immuneACCESS and retained in-frame rearrangements with V and J assigned. These tables miss some clones; where compared with another copy, unresolved V genes account for less than half of the shortfall, and the remainder is unexplained. The D gene and trimming were derived from the DNA, and the V and J assignments and clone size from that table. The sample table records about 1 million clones; around 76% of these occur just once. In total, the top ten clones hold approximately 1.5% of the sample.

Turning to this clone: It has no known antigen specificity. The record has no base qualities; no much larger clone is one base away.

Healthy HIV-negative adults with no recently reported acute infections or vaccinations were included as donors. Only Caucasian adults living in Nashville, Tennessee, USA were represented among the donors. CD4+ T cells were enriched through magnetic negative selection, after which naive cells were positively selected on CD45RA and the remaining negative fraction served as the memory subset. After blood collection by leukapheresis, PBMCs were isolated using Ficoll-Histopaque density gradient centrifugation and then cryopreserved in the vapor phase of liquid nitrogen. Analytical flow cytometry was used to check the purity and quantity of each magnetically sorted T cell population. Genomic DNA was isolated from every sorted fraction and measured by UV absorbance on a Nanodrop 2000c. The CDR3, from cysteine to phenylalanine, totals 13 residues. The only DNA kept is the CDR3, 39 bases in frame from the first base. The germline V gene (reference sequence) gives CDR1 as SGHNT and CDR2 as YYREEE. Trimmed from V: 0 bases; trimmed from J: 9 bases; junction bases lacking a gene match: 3.

The clonotype comes from a man aged 18 to 29 in good health. Sequenced input: memory CD4+ T cells sorted from blood. According to the study, the label for this sample's cell subset or site signals: CD45RA-negative fraction. The rearranged segments are TRBV5-4 and TRBJ2-1, with 7 central nucleotides matching TRBD2. The CDR3 protein is CASSLDPSGEQFF. The nucleotide sequence reads as follows: TGTGCCAGCAGCTTGGACCCTAGCGGTGAGCAGTTCTTC. Outside the CDR3, residues come from the reference TRBV5-4 and TRBJ2-1 proteins, so the full variable domain is: ETGVTQSPTHLIKTRGQQVTLRCSSQSGHNTVSWYQQALGQGPQFIFQYYREEENGRGNFPPRFSGLQFPNYSSELNVNALELDDSALYLCASSLDPSGEQFFGPGTRLTVL.